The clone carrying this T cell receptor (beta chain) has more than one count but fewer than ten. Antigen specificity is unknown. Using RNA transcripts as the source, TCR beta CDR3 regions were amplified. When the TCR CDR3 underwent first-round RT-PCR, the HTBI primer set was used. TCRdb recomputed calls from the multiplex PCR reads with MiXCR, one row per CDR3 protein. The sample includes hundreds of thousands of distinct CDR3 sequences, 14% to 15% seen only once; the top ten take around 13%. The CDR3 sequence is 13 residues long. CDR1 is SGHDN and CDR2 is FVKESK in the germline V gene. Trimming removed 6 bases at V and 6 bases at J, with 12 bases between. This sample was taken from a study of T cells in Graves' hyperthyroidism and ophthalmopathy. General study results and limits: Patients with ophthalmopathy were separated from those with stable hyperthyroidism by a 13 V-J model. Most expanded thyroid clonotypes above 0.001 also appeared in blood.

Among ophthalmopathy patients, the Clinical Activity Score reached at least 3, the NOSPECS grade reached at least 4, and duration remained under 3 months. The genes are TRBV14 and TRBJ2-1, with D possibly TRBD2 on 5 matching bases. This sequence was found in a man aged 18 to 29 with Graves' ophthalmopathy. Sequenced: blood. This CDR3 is CASRPRGINEQFF. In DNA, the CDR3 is TGTGCCAGCAGGCCCCGGGGTATCAATGAGCAGTTCTTC.